This TCR beta chain was found in a study of CD8+CD57+ T cells in acquired aplastic anemia. Turning to the study itself: Quantities of DNA derived from sorted CD4+ and CD8+ cells averaged roughly 3.4 ug. In CD4+ cells, healthy donors produced an average of about 10.8 million reads. Study-wide findings and caveats: The number of CD8+ CDR3 sequences shared by patients and controls was around 30. Levels of CD8+ Simpson's diversity were not significantly distinct in patients versus controls.

A note on this clonotype: The antigen remains undetermined.

V was clipped by 3 bases and J by 8 bases; unmatched bases: 5. Germline CDR1 and CDR2: SGHAT and FQNNGV. The CDR3 has 13 amino acids. Researchers used genomic DNA as the template to profile TCR beta VDJ and CDR3. TCRdb passed the reads through MiXCR, listing each CDR3 protein once. The repertoire holds roughly 180,000 distinct CDR3 sequences, with 46% as singletons. The sequencing input was sorted CD4+, CD8+, or CD8+CD57+ T cells (not recorded which) from PBMCs. This sequence was found in a human donor in good health. The chain has TRBV11-2 and TRBJ1-2; 8 bases line up with TRBD1. CDR3 DNA sequence: TGTGCCAGCAGCTTCGGACAGGGAAACGGCTACACCTTC. Translated: CASSFGQGNGYTF.